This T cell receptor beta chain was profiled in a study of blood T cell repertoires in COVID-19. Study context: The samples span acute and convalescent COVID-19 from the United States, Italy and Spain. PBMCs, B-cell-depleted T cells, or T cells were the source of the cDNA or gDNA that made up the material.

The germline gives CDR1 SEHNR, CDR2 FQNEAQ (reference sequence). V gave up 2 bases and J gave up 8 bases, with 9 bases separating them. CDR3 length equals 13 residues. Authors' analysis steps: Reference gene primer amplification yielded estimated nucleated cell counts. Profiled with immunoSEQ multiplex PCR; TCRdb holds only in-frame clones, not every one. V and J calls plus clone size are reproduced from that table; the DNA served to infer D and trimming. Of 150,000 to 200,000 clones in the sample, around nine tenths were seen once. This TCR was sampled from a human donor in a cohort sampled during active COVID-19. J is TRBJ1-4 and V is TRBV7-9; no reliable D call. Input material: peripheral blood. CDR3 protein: CASSLSGGEKLFF. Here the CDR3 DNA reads TGTGCCAGCAGCTTAAGTGGAGGAGAAAAACTGTTTTTT.